This T cell receptor beta chain originates from a study of cytomegalovirus exposure and HLA in healthy donors. V was cut by 8 bases and J by 5 bases, with 9 bases left in between. This CDR3 comprises 11 residues. The V gene's germline CDR1 is MGHDK and CDR2 SYGVNS. Vbeta (60) and Jbeta (13) primers were used in the PCR. The method was immunoSEQ multiplex PCR; TCRdb's version includes in-frame clones alone and lacks a portion of them. The sample holds roughly 100,000 clones; around 79% are singletons and the top ten take about 4%. The J gene is TRBJ1-1, the V gene TRBV25-1; D not resolved. This sequence originates from a man aged 50-60 years in good health and CMV-seropositive. The sample was PBMCs. The CDR3: CASGRGTEAFF. The CDR3, as DNA: TGTGCCAGCGGCAGAGGGACTGAAGCTTTCTTT.